What follows are 31 T cell receptor beta chains derived from one specimen sequenced in a study of blood T cell repertoires in COVID-19. Assay: immunoSEQ multiplex PCR; the TCRdb copy retains only in-frame clones and omits some. The data hold approximately 230,000 clones, with roughly four fifths observed a single time. The material sequenced was PBMCs or T cells enriched from blood (not recorded which). These receptors all stem from a man aged 40-49 years who had recovered from COVID-19.

The V and J genes are TRBV20-1 and TRBJ1-2; D perhaps matches TRBD1 (5 bases). Per germline, CDR1 DFQATT and CDR2 SNEGSKA (reference sequence). The CDR3 spans 10 residues. Trimming pared 2 bases from V and 11 bases from J, leaving 9 bases between. The CDR3 bases are TGCAGTGCTAGACTCTGGACATACACCTTC. This translates into CSARLWTYTF.

The chain employs TRBV6-6 and TRBJ1-4; D is possibly TRBD1 (5 bases). The germline V and J ends were trimmed by 7 bases and 4 bases, with 13 bases remaining between them. The CDR3 has 14 amino acids. Germline V gives CDR1 MNHNY, CDR2 SVGAGI (reference sequence). The CDR3 region has the DNA TGTGCCAGCAAAGCGGGGGGTAATAATGAAAAACTGTTTTTT. This gives the protein CASKAGGNNEKLFF.

The rearrangement links TRBV6-5 to TRBJ1-2, with 7 nucleotides matching TRBD1. Trimming removed 0 bases from V and 7 bases from J; junction bases left unmatched: 8. CDR3 length: 15 amino acids. Germline V gives CDR1 MNHEY, CDR2 SVGAGI. The CDR3 here is CASSYSTGRDRGYTF. The DNA of the CDR3 is TGTGCCAGCAGTTACTCGACAGGGCGGGATCGTGGCTACACCTTC.

The rearrangement links TRBV7-8 to TRBJ1-6; D perhaps matches TRBD1 (5 bases). Germline CDR1 reads SGHVS; CDR2 reads FQNEAQ. With 5 bases removed from V and 5 bases from J, the gap between germline ends came to 10 bases. The CDR3 covers 14 residues. This chain's CDR3 is CASSRGANNSPLHF. Written as DNA, the CDR3 is TGTGCCAGCAGCCGAGGGGCGAATAATTCACCCCTCCACTTT.

As for this clone: This specimen includes other DNA sequences encoding the same CDR3. J is TRBJ2-2 and V is TRBV5-4; D call uncertain. V shed 2 bases and J shed 1 base, with 6 bases lying between them. CDR3 length: 14 amino acids. Germline-derived CDR1 and CDR2 are SGHNT and YYREEE (reference sequence). This chain's CDR3 is CASSLSGNTGELFF. In DNA, the CDR3 is TGTGCCAGCAGCTTATCAGGGAACACCGGGGAGCTGTTTTTT.

The chain couples TRBV5-4 to TRBJ2-3; 8 nucleotides agree with TRBD2. V gave up 4 bases and J gave up 0 bases; unmatched junction bases: 7. CDR1 SGHNT and CDR2 YYREEE come from the germline V gene (reference sequence). This CDR3 comprises 16 residues. The CDR3 region has the DNA TGTGCCAGCAGCCCCGGGATAGCGGGAAGCACAGATACGCAGTATTTT. Amino acid sequence: CASSPGIAGSTDTQYF.

J is TRBJ2-1 and V is TRBV4-1; 9 positions agree with TRBD1. Losses at the gene ends were 3 bases for V and 8 bases for J; bases not matched to a gene: 11. CDR1 is MGHRA, CDR2 YSYEKL, per germline. The CDR3 extends over 16 amino acids. The chain's CDR3 is CASSQNPPDRGDEQFF. The DNA for the CDR3 is TGCGCCAGCAGCCAGAACCCCCCGGACAGGGGCGATGAGCAGTTCTTC.

V usage is TRBV7-9 and J usage is TRBJ2-3, with D tentatively TRBD2 (6 bases). The CDR3 is 14 amino acids. Trimming took off 7 bases at V and 1 base at J, with 12 bases between the two ends. The germline V gene encodes CDR1 SEHNR and CDR2 FQNEAQ (reference sequence). As DNA, the CDR3 is TGTGCCAGCACCAACTGGAGGGGCACAGATACGCAGTATTTT. Its protein product is CASTNWRGTDTQYF.

The chain uses TRBV29-1 and TRBJ2-2, with D possibly matching TRBD2 (5 bases). V was cut by 5 bases and J by 0 bases, with 10 bases left in between. Germline CDR1 SQVTM, CDR2 ANQGSEA. The CDR3 has 14 residues. As DNA, the CDR3 is TGCAGCGTTTCCACTAGATCGAACACCGGGGAGCTGTTTTTT. Translating it yields CSVSTRSNTGELFF.

This clone appeared once. V gene TRBV29-1 combines with J gene TRBJ1-1; 7 bases match TRBD1. This CDR3 spans 12 amino acids. Germline V gives CDR1 SQVTM, CDR2 ANQGSEA. The J segment lost 11 bases and the V segment lost 6 bases, leaving 12 bases of the junction unmatched. The DNA for the CDR3 is TGCAGCGTAGAGAAGGGACAGACCCCGGCTTTCTTT. The encoded protein is CSVEKGQTPAFF.

The chain uses TRBV10-3 and TRBJ2-7; D might be TRBD2 (6 bases). V was shortened by 3 bases and J by 9 bases, with 18 bases between the two germline ends. The CDR3 consists of 14 residues. Germline CDR1 reads ENHRY; CDR2 reads SYGVKD. In DNA form, the CDR3 reads TGTGCCATCAGTGACAGTACAGCGGGCGCCGGGCAGTACTTC. Translation: CAISDSTAGAGQYF.

The V call is TRBV5-1, the J call TRBJ1-1; no clear D gene. The V and J ends lost 7 bases and 0 bases respectively, with 10 bases between them. This CDR3 region has 13 residues. CDR1 and CDR2 from the germline V gene are SGHRS and YFSETQ. CDR3 sequence reads: CASYREMNTEAFF. CDR3 nucleotides: TGCGCCAGCTACCGAGAGATGAACACTGAAGCTTTCTTT.

This chain connects TRBV5-4 to TRBJ2-1; TRBD2 matches at 8 bases. Germline V gene sequence: CDR1 SGHNT, CDR2 YYREEE (reference sequence). This CDR3 has 15 amino acids. The J segment lost 1 base and the V segment lost 5 bases, leaving 5 bases of the junction unmatched. CDR3 sequence: CASRQTSGSYNEQFF. Written as DNA, the CDR3 is TGTGCCAGCAGACAAACTAGCGGTTCCTACAATGAGCAGTTCTTC.

J is TRBJ2-3 and V is TRBV19; TRBD2 matches at 7 bases. V shed 3 bases and J 2 bases; nucleotides not matched to a gene: 14. This CDR3 region has 18 residues. Per the germline V gene, CDR1 is LNHDA and CDR2 is SQIVND (reference sequence). The CDR3 nucleotides read TGTGCCAGTAGTATCTTGGCGGGAGACCCGGGAAACACAGATACGCAGTATTTT. As protein: CASSILAGDPGNTDTQYF.

The J gene is TRBJ2-3, the V gene TRBV6-5; TRBD1 agrees at 7 bases. The J segment lost 1 base and the V segment lost 2 bases, leaving 3 bases of the junction unmatched. The germline V gene has CDR1 MNHEY and CDR2 SVGAGI. The CDR3 has 15 amino acids. Here the CDR3 reads CASSYAGTGTDTQYF. The CDR3 DNA reads as TGTGCCAGCAGTTACGCCGGGACAGGCACAGATACGCAGTATTTT.

The V call is TRBV24-1, the J call TRBJ1-1; 8 nucleotides match TRBD1. The ends lost 2 bases at V and 11 bases at J; junction bases unmatched: 3. Looked up from germline, CDR1 is KGHDR and CDR2 is SFDVKD. The CDR3 sequence is 12 residues long. In DNA form, the CDR3 reads TGTGCCACCAGTGATTATCAGGGGGCTGCTTTCTTT. Amino acids: CATSDYQGAAFF.

The chain employs TRBV30 and TRBJ2-7, with 10 bases lining up with TRBD1. Per germline, CDR1 GTSNPN and CDR2 SVGIG (reference sequence). The CDR3 has 15 residues. V dropped 1 base and J dropped 2; count of bases not matched to a gene: 5. CDR3 protein: CAWSDGTGATYEQYF. The DNA of the CDR3 is TGTGCCTGGAGTGATGGGACAGGGGCTACCTACGAGCAGTACTTC.

The chain carries TRBV28 and TRBJ1-2, with D tentatively TRBD1 (6 bases). V lost 5 bases to trimming and J lost 3 bases, with 16 bases between them. CDR3 length: 15 amino acids. CDR1 is MDHEN, CDR2 SYDVKM, per germline. CDR3 in DNA: TGTGCCAGCAGTCGGGGGGGGGCGCAGGACTATGGCTACACCTTC. Its protein product is CASSRGGAQDYGYTF.

This clone has just a few counts. The V call is TRBV27, the J call TRBJ2-7; perhaps TRBD2 as D (6 bases). The length of the CDR3 is 12 residues. Trimming shortened V by 10 bases and J by 0 bases, and 10 bases separated the two germline ends. Per germline, CDR1 MNHEY and CDR2 SMNVEV (reference sequence). The CDR3 coding sequence is TGTGCCACCGGGGGAACCTCCTACGAGCAGTACTTC. This codes for CATGGTSYEQYF.

This clone was picked up a small number of times. The chain has TRBV11-2 and TRBJ1-6; no clear D. V lost 1 base, J lost 8 bases, and 9 bases lay in between. The CDR3 totals 14 residues. Germline V gene data show CDR1 as SGHAT and CDR2 as FQNNGV. This CDR3 reads CASSLGGLDSPLHF. The CDR3 DNA reads as TGTGCCAGCAGCTTAGGAGGGTTAGATTCACCCCTCCACTTT. The entire variable domain, with the rest obtained from reference TRBV11-2 and TRBJ1-6, is as follows: EAGVAQSPRYKIIEKRQSVAFWCNPISGHATLYWYQQILGQGPKLLIQFQNNGVVDDSQLPKDRFSAERLKGVDSTLKIQPAKLEDSAVYLCASSLGGLDSPLHFGNGTRLTVT.

V is TRBV15 and J is TRBJ2-1; possible D gene TRBD1, 5 bases. Germline V gene data show CDR1 as LNHNV and CDR2 as YYDKDF (reference sequence). The CDR3 is 15 residues long. V lost 6 bases, J lost 3 bases, and 15 bases lay in between. The DNA for the CDR3 is TGTGCCACCAGGGGGCCAGTGGGTGTCTACAATGAGCAGTTCTTC. The encoded protein is CATRGPVGVYNEQFF.

CDR3 sequence: CASSTRDGAFF. CDR3 nucleotide sequence: TGTGCCAGCAGCACGAGGGATGGAGCTTTCTTT. This rearrangement joins TRBV14 to TRBJ1-1; D not resolved. Trimming removed 5 bases from V and 10 bases from J, with 11 bases in between. CDR3 length: 11 residues. Germline V lookup: CDR1 SGHDN, CDR2 FVKESK.

The chain is built from TRBV27 and TRBJ1-1; D uncertain. Germline V gene sequence: CDR1 MNHEY, CDR2 SMNVEV (reference sequence). The CDR3 sequence is 14 residues long. Trimming took 5 bases from V and 1 from J, leaving 11 bases between them. CDR3 residues: CASSLQHQNTEAFF. The CDR3 DNA follows: TGTGCCAGCAGTCTACAGCATCAGAACACTGAAGCTTTCTTT.

This clone occurred a few times. In nucleotides, the CDR3 is TGTGCCAGTAAGCGGTTCTATAGCAATCAGCCCCAGCATTTT. It yields the protein CASKRFYSNQPQHF. The chain carries TRBV19 and TRBJ1-5; D is undetermined. The CDR3 has 14 amino acids. V shed 7 bases and J shed 0 bases, with 10 bases lying between them. The germline gives CDR1 LNHDA, CDR2 SQIVND (reference sequence).

The chain links TRBV5-5 to TRBJ2-2; 7 bases match TRBD1. The CDR3 length is 15 residues. Germline-derived CDR1 and CDR2 are SGHKS and YYEKEE (reference sequence). V shed 4 bases, J shed 3 bases, and the junction held 6 bases outside the gene matches. The CDR3 reads CASSPRQGHTGELFF. DNA of the CDR3: TGTGCCAGCAGCCCACGACAGGGCCACACCGGGGAGCTGTTTTTT.

The CDR3: CASLGQVNQPQHF. CDR3 sequence (DNA): TGTGCCAGCCTTGGACAGGTCAATCAGCCCCAGCATTTT. The chain has TRBV19 and TRBJ1-5; 7 nucleotides match TRBD1. The CDR3 sequence is 13 residues long. Germline assignment: CDR1 LNHDA and CDR2 SQIVND (reference sequence). After removal of 9 bases from V and 3 bases from J, the junction contained 5 bases not matched to a gene.

The chain couples TRBV11-1 to TRBJ2-7; D is unresolved. With 2 bases removed from V and 0 bases from J, the gap between germline ends came to 5 bases. Germline CDR1 SGHAT, CDR2 FQDESV (reference sequence). CDR3 length: 13 amino acids. The CDR3 DNA reads as TGTGCCAGCAGCTTATCGGGCTCCTACGAGCAGTACTTC. This codes for CASSLSGSYEQYF.

The chain joins TRBV27 to TRBJ1-5; D is perhaps TRBD1 (5 bases). V lost 3 bases to trimming and J lost 7 bases, with 7 bases between them. Germline lookup yields CDR1 MNHEY and CDR2 SMNVEV (reference sequence). This CDR3 is built from 12 residues. This CDR3 is CASSFQGQPQHF. The DNA for the CDR3 is TGTGCCAGCAGTTTTCAGGGCCAGCCCCAGCATTTT.

The chain is built from TRBV9 and TRBJ2-5; possible D gene TRBD1, 6 bases. CDR1 is SGDLS, CDR2 YYNGEE, per germline. With 0 bases removed from V and 2 bases from J, the gap between germline ends came to 11 bases. The CDR3 consists of 15 residues. CDR3 nucleotide sequence: TGTGCCAGCAGCGTAGATACAGGGCAACAAGAGACCCAGTACTTC. It specifies CASSVDTGQQETQYF.

This rearrangement joins TRBV5-6 to TRBJ1-2; possible D gene TRBD1, 5 bases. Germline V gene sequence: CDR1 SGHDT, CDR2 YYEEEE. V was cut by 4 bases and J by 7 bases, with 14 bases left in between. The CDR3 contains 13 residues. The DNA of the CDR3 is TGTGCCAGCAGCCCACAGTGGGACTCTGGCTACACCTTC. The encoded protein is CASSPQWDSGYTF.

J is TRBJ1-2 and V is TRBV27; 9 bases align to TRBD1. The germline gives CDR1 MNHEY, CDR2 SMNVEV (reference sequence). Losses at the gene ends were 4 bases for V and 4 bases for J; bases not matched to a gene: 4. The CDR3 runs to 14 residues. CDR3 DNA: TGTGCCAGCAGTTCCGGGACAGGGATCTATGGCTACACCTTC. This encodes CASSSGTGIYGYTF.